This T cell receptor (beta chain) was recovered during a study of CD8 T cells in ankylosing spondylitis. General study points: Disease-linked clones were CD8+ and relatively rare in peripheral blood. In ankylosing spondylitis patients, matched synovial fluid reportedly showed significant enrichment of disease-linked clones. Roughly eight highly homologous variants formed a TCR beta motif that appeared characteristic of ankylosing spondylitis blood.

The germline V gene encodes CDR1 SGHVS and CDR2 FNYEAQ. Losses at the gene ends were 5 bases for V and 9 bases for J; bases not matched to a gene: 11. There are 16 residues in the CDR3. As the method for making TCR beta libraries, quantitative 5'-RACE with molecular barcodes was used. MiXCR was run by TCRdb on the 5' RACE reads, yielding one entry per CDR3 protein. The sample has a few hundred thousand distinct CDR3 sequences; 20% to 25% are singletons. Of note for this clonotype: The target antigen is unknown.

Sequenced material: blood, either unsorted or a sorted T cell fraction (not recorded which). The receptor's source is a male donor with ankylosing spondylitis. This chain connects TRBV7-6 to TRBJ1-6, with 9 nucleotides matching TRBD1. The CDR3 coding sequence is TGTGCCAGCAGCGCAGAGGTGGGACAGGGCGCTTCACCCCTCCACTTT. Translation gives CASSAEVGQGASPLHF.